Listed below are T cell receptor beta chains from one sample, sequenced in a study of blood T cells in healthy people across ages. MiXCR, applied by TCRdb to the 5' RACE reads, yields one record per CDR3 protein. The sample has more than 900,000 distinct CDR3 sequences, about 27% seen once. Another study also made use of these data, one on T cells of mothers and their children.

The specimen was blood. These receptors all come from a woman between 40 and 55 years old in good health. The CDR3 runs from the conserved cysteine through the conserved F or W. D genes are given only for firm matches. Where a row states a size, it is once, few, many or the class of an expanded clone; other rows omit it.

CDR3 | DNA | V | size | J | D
CASSYTSGRDSPLHF | TGTGCCAGCAGTTATACATCGGGGCGTGATTCACCCCTCCACTTT | TRBV6-6 | NA | TRBJ1-6 | NA
CASSRIAAGSGNNEQFF | TGTGCCAGCAGCCGGATCGCCGCCGGGTCAGGGAACAATGAGCAGTTCTTC | TRBV7-2 | NA | TRBJ2-1 | NA
CASSAAGGGEYNEQFF | TGTGCCAGCAGCGCCGCGGGAGGCGGGGAGTACAATGAGCAGTTCTTC | TRBV9 | few | TRBJ2-1 | TRBD2
CASSWGQGLTYEQYF | TGTGCCAGCAGCTGGGGACAGGGATTGACCTACGAGCAGTACTTC | TRBV7-2 | NA | TRBJ2-7 | TRBD1
CASSLDRARDQPQHF | TGTGCCAGCAGTTTGGACCGAGCAAGGGATCAGCCCCAGCATTTT | TRBV12-3/TRBV12-4 | few | TRBJ1-5 | NA
CGAFPGRGNIQYF | TGCGGTGCTTTCCCCGGGAGGGGTAACATTCAGTACTTC | TRBV20-1 | NA | TRBJ2-4 | TRBD2
CASSEWGLEAFF | TGTGCCAGCAGTGAATGGGGATTAGAAGCTTTCTTT | TRBV25-1 | NA | TRBJ1-1 | NA
CASSLDPWGNGYTF | TGTGCCAGCAGTCTAGATCCATGGGGGAATGGCTACACCTTC | TRBV6-5 | many | TRBJ1-2 | NA
CASSRVSGNTIYF | TGTGCCAGCAGTCGTGTCTCTGGAAACACCATATATTTT | TRBV28 | NA | TRBJ1-3 | NA
CASSPALRDEKLFF | TGTGCCAGCAGCCCCGCGCTGAGGGATGAAAAACTGTTTTTT | TRBV5-6 | once | TRBJ1-4 | NA
CASSVAHAPSEQYF | TGTGCCAGCAGCGTAGCCCACGCTCCGTCCGAGCAGTACTTC | TRBV9 | NA | TRBJ2-7 | NA
CATSRVRGWGANYEQYF | TGTGCCACCAGCAGAGTGCGAGGTTGGGGGGCCAACTACGAGCAGTACTTC | TRBV15 | many | TRBJ2-7 | NA
CASSLAARPDTEAFF | TGCGCCAGCAGCTTGGCCGCGAGGCCGGACACTGAAGCTTTCTTT | TRBV5-1 | NA | TRBJ1-1 | NA
CASSYSSYEQYF | TGTGCCAGCAGTTACTCGTCCTACGAGCAGTACTTC | TRBV6-6 | many | TRBJ2-7 | NA
CASSQVTGDDGYTF | TGTGCCAGCTCACAAGTCACAGGGGATGACGGCTACACCTTC | TRBV18 | NA | TRBJ1-2 | TRBD1
CASVRASRFSYNEQFF | TGTGCCAGCGTCCGAGCTAGTAGATTTTCCTACAATGAGCAGTTCTTC | TRBV28 | NA | TRBJ2-1 | NA
CASSLDSSGGYEQYF | TGTGCTAGCAGCTTAGATAGTAGCGGGGGCTACGAGCAGTACTTC | TRBV7-7 | many | TRBJ2-7 | TRBD2
CATALGAETQYF | TGTGCCACCGCCTTAGGGGCCGAGACCCAGTACTTC | TRBV15 | many | TRBJ2-5 | NA
CASSLRTGGAEAFF | TGTGCCAGCAGCTTGAGAACAGGGGGCGCTGAAGCTTTCTTT | TRBV5-4 | few | TRBJ1-1 | TRBD1
CASRGQGTKNIQYF | TGTGCCAGCAGAGGACAGGGAACCAAAAACATTCAGTACTTC | TRBV28 | NA | TRBJ2-4 | TRBD1
CASSGTGEQPQHF | TGTGCCAGCAGCGGGACAGGAGAACAGCCCCAGCATTTT | TRBV5-6 | NA | TRBJ1-5 | TRBD1
CASTETSSSYEQYF | TGCGCCAGCACCGAGACCTCCAGCTCCTACGAGCAGTACTTC | TRBV5-1 | NA | TRBJ2-7 | NA
CASSHDSNYGYTF | TGTGCCAGCAGCCACGACAGCAACTATGGCTACACCTTC | TRBV7-2 | NA | TRBJ1-2 | NA
CASSQKMVDTEAFF | TGTGCCAGCAGCCAGAAGATGGTGGACACTGAAGCTTTCTTT | TRBV3-1 | NA | TRBJ1-1 | NA
CSVEGMKEDTQYF | TGCAGCGTTGAAGGGATGAAAGAAGATACGCAGTATTTT | TRBV29-1 | many | TRBJ2-3 | NA
CASSRTPGQGAEQYF | TGCGCCAGCAGCCGCACTCCGGGACAGGGGGCCGAGCAGTACTTC | TRBV4-1 | many | TRBJ2-7 | TRBD1
CASRGPRREETQYF | TGTGCCAGCAGGGGGCCACGCCGGGAAGAGACCCAGTACTTC | TRBV2 | NA | TRBJ2-5 | NA
CASSLEETGIAGSNEQYF | TGTGCCAGCAGCTTAGAGGAAACCGGCATAGCGGGCAGTAATGAGCAGTACTTC | TRBV7-9 | few | TRBJ2-4 | TRBD2
CAWSVITYEQYF | TGTGCCTGGAGTGTAATTACCTACGAGCAGTACTTC | TRBV30 | once | TRBJ2-7 | NA
CASSQFGQSSYGYTF | TGTGCCAGCAGCCAATTTGGACAGTCTTCCTATGGCTACACCTTC | TRBV14 | NA | TRBJ1-2 | NA
CASSLQQRGTDTQYF | TGTGCCAGCAGCCTCCAACAGCGGGGCACAGATACGCAGTATTTT | TRBV9 | NA | TRBJ2-3 | NA
CASSNLDNFSYEQYF | TGTGCCAGCAGCAACCTTGACAACTTCTCCTACGAGCAGTACTTC | TRBV28 | NA | TRBJ2-7 | NA
CASSDRDGPGNSPLHF | TGTGCCAGCAGTGACCGGGACGGCCCAGGGAATTCACCCCTCCACTTT | TRBV25-1 | NA | TRBJ1-6 | NA
CSAREDNEQFF | TGCAGTGCTAGAGAGGACAATGAGCAGTTCTTC | TRBV20-1 | many | TRBJ2-1 | NA
CAGRAAEMNTEAFF | TGTGCCGGCCGGGCCGCGGAGATGAACACTGAAGCTTTCTTT | TRBV27 | NA | TRBJ1-1 | NA
CASWGVGADRPRVEAFF | TGTGCCAGCTGGGGGGTGGGGGCCGACAGGCCCCGAGTGGAAGCTTTCTTT | TRBV25-1 | NA | TRBJ1-1 | NA
CASSSGTGEETQYF | TGCGCCAGCAGTTCCGGGACAGGGGAAGAGACCCAGTACTTC | TRBV4-3 | many | TRBJ2-5 | TRBD1
CAWSEDASSYNEQFF | TGTGCCTGGTCGGAGGACGCGAGCTCCTACAATGAGCAGTTCTTC | TRBV30 | few | TRBJ2-1 | NA
CASSPRAGAIDGYTF | TGTGCCAGCTCTCCCCGGGCGGGCGCAATTGATGGCTACACCTTC | TRBV7-9 | NA | TRBJ1-2 | NA
CASSQDGGTSYGYTF | TGCGCCAGCAGCCAAGATGGAGGGACATCTTATGGCTACACCTTC | TRBV4-1 | few | TRBJ1-2 | NA
CASSKPDVTGGLGNEKLFF | TGTGCCAGCAGCAAGCCGGATGTGACAGGGGGATTGGGGAATGAAAAACTGTTTTTT | TRBV7-2 | NA | TRBJ1-4 | TRBD1
CATIQINYGYTF | TGTGCCACCATCCAGATTAACTATGGCTACACCTTC | TRBV24-1 | many | TRBJ1-2 | NA
CASSLVHGGFNEKLFF | TGTGCCAGCAGCTTAGTCCATGGGGGCTTCAATGAAAAACTGTTTTTT | TRBV7-2 | many | TRBJ1-4 | NA
CASSFRVMETQETQYF | TGTGCCAGCAGCTTTCGAGTAATGGAGACCCAAGAGACCCAGTACTTC | TRBV5-5 | many | TRBJ2-5 | NA
CASSHRAERGYTF | TGTGCCAGCAGCCACAGGGCCGAACGTGGCTACACCTTC | TRBV5-4 | NA | TRBJ1-2 | NA
CASTPAGDRGRNTQYF | TGTGCCAGCACCCCGGCGGGGGACAGGGGGCGAAATACGCAGTATTTT | TRBV28 | few | TRBJ2-3 | TRBD1
CASGIFGEAFF | TGTGCCAGCGGGATTTTTGGTGAAGCTTTCTTT | TRBV14 | NA | TRBJ1-1 | NA
CSATAGLTDTQYF | TGCAGCGCCACTGCGGGGCTCACAGATACGCAGTATTTT | TRBV29-1 | many | TRBJ2-3 | NA
CASGSDREGTYERYF | TGTGCCAGCGGCTCAGACAGGGAAGGAACCTACGAGCGGTACTTC | TRBV25-1 | few | TRBJ2-7 | TRBD1
CATREGEGIFYEQYF | TGTGCCACCCGGGAGGGCGAGGGAATTTTCTACGAGCAGTACTTC | TRBV10-3 | many | TRBJ2-7 | TRBD2
CSASPPGGSNQPQHF | TGCAGTGCTAGTCCTCCGGGGGGAAGTAATCAGCCCCAGCATTTT | TRBV20-1 | once | TRBJ1-5 | NA
CATSRVGGRLGYTF | TGTGCCACCAGCAGAGTCGGGGGGCGCTTGGGCTACACCTTC | TRBV15 | NA | TRBJ1-2 | NA
CVSSPQGLAGEETQYF | TGTGTCAGCAGTCCCCAGGGACTAGCGGGGGAAGAGACCCAGTACTTC | TRBV6-1 | NA | TRBJ2-5 | TRBD2
CSARAPTGAIYGYTF | TGCAGTGCTAGAGCCCCGACAGGGGCGATATATGGCTACACCTTC | TRBV20-1 | NA | TRBJ1-2 | TRBD1
CASSPGPGNEQYF | TGTGCCAGCAGCCCCGGGCCAGGGAACGAGCAGTACTTC | TRBV7-8 | NA | TRBJ2-7 | NA
CASSPVGAGGTDTQYF | TGTGCCAGCAGCCCCGTTGGGGCGGGGGGCACAGATACGCAGTATTTT | TRBV27 | NA | TRBJ2-3 | TRBD2
CASSVAHSTDTQYF | TGTGCCAGCAGCGTAGCCCATAGCACAGATACGCAGTATTTT | TRBV9 | NA | TRBJ2-3 | NA
CASERSAAEQPQHF | TGTGCCAGTGAGCGGTCCGCCGCCGAGCAGCCCCAGCATTTT | TRBV25-1 | NA | TRBJ1-5 | NA
CAWRATGTGGFYGYTF | TGTGCCTGGAGGGCAACCGGGACAGGGGGCTTCTATGGCTACACCTTC | TRBV30 | NA | TRBJ1-2 | TRBD1
CSVERGFGDERYF | TGCAGCGTCGAACGGGGGTTTGGGGACGAGCGGTACTTC | TRBV29-1 | NA | TRBJ2-7 | NA